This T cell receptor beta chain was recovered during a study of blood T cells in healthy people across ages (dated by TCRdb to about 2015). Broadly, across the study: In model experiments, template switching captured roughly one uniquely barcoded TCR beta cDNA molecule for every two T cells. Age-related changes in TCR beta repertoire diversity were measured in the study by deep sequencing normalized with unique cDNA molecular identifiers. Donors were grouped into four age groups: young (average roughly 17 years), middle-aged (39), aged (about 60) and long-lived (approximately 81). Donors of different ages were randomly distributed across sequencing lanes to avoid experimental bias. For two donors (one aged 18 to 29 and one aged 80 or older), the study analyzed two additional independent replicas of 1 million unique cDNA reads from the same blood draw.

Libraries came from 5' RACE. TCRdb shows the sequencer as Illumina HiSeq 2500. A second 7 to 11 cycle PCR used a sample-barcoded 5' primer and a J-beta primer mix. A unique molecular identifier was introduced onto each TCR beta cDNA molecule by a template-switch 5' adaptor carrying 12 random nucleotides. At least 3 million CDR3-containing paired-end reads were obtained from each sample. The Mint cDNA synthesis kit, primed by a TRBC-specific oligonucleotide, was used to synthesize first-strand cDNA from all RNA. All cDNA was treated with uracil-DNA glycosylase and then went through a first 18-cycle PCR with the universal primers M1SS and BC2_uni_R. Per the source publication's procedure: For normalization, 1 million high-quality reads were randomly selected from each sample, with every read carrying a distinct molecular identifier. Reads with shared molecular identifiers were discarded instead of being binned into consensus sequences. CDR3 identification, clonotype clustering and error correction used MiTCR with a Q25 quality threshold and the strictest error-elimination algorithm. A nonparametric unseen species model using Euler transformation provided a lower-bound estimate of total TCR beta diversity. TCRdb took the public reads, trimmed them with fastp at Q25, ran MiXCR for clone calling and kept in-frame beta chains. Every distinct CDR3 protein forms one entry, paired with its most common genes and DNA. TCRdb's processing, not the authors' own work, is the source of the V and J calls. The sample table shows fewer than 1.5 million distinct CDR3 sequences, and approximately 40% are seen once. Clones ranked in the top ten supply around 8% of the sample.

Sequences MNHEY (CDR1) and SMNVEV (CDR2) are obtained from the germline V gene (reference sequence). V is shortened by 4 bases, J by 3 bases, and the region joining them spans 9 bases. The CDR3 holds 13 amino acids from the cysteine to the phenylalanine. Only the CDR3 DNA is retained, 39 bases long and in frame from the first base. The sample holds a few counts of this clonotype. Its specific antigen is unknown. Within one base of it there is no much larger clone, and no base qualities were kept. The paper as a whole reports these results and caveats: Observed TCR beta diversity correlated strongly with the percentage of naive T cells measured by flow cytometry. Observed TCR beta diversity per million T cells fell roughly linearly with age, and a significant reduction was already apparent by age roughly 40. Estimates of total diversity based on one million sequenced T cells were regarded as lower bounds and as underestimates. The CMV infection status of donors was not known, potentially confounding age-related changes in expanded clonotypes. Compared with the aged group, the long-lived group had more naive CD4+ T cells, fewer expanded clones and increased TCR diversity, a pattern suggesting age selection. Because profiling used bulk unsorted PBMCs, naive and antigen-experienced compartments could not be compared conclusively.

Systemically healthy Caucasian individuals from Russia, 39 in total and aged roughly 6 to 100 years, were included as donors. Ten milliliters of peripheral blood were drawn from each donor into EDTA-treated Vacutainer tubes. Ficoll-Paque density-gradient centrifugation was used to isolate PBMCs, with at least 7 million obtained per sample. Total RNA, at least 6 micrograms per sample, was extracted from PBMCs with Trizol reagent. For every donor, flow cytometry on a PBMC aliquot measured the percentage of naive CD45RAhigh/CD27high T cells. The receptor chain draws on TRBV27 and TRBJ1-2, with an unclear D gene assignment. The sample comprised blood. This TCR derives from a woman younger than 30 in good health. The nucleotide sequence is TGTGCCAGCAGTTCTAACATATACTATGGCTACACCTTC. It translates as CASSSNIYYGYTF.